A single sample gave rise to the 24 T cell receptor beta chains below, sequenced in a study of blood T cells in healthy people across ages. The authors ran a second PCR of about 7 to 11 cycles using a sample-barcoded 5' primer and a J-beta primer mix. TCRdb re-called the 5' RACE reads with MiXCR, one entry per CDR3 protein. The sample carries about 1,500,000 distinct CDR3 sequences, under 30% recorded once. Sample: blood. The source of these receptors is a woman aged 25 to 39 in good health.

The chain's CDR3 is CASSQGEGRINIQYF. The CDR3 DNA is TGCGCCAGCAGCCAAGGGGAGGGCCGGATAAACATTCAGTACTTC. The J gene is TRBJ2-4, the V gene TRBV4-1; 7 positions agree with TRBD2. Germline CDR1 and CDR2: MGHRA and YSYEKL. V gave up 1 base and J gave up 6 bases; unmatched junction bases: 6. This CDR3 is built from 15 residues.

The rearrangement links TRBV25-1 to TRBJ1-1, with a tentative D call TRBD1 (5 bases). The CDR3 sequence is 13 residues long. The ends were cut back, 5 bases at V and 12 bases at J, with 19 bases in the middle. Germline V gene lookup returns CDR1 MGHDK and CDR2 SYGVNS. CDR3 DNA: TGTGCCAGCAGTTGGGTGGGGACCGATGGGACTTTCTTT. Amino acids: CASSWVGTDGTFF. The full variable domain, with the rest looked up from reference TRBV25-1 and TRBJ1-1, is EADIYQTPRYLVIGTGKKITLECSQTMGHDKMYWYQQDPGMELHLIHYSYGVNSTEKGDLSSESTVSRIRTEHFPLTLESARPSHTSQYLCASSWVGTDGTFFGQGTRLTVV.

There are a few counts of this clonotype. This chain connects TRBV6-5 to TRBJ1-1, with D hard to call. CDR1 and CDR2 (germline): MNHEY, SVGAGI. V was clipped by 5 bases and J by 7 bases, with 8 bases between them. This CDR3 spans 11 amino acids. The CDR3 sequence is CASSAFGEAFF. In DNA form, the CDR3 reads TGTGCCAGCAGTGCATTTGGTGAAGCTTTCTTT.

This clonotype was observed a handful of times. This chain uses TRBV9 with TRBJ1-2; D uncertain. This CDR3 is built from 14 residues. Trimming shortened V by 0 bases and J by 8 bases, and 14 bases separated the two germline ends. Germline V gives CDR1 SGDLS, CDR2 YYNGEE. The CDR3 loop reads CASSVEGKVEGYTF. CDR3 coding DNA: TGTGCCAGCAGCGTAGAAGGGAAAGTGGAGGGCTACACCTTC.

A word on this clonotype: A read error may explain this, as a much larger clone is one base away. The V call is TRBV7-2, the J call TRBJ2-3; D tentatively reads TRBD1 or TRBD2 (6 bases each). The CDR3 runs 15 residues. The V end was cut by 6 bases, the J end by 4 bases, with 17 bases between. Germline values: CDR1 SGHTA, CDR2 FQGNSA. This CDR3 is CASRLDRSSADTQYF. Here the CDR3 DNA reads TGTGCCAGCAGGTTGGACAGATCTAGCGCAGATACGCAGTATTTT.

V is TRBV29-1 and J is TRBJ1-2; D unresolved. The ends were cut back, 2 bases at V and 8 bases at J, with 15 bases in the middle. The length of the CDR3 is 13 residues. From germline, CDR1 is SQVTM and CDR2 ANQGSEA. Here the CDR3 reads CSVEPSLLGGYTF. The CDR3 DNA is TGCAGCGTTGAACCGTCGCTGCTTGGAGGCTACACCTTC.

The CDR3 DNA reads TGTGCCAGCAGCTTAGTCGGTAGCGGGAGCTCGGAGACCCAGTACTTC. As protein: CASSLVGSGSSETQYF. J is TRBJ2-5 and V is TRBV7-6; 9 nucleotides align to TRBD2. The V segment lost 1 base and the J segment 5 bases; nucleotides outside the gene matches: 8. Germline CDR1 and CDR2: SGHVS and FNYEAQ. CDR3 length: 16 residues.

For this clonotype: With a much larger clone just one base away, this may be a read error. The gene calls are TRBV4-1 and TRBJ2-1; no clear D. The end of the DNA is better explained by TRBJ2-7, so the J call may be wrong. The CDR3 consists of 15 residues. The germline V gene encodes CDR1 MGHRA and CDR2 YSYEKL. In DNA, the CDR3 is TGCGCCAGCAGCCAAGGGCAGCTATCCTACAATGAGCAGTACTTC. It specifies CASSQGQLSYNEQYF.

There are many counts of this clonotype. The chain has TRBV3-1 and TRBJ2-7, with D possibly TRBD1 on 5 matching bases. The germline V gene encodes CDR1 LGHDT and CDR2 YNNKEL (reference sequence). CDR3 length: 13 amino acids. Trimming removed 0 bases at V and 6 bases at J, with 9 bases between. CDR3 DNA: TGTGCCAGCAGCCAAGATCAAAGGGGCGAGCAGTACTTC. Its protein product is CASSQDQRGEQYF.

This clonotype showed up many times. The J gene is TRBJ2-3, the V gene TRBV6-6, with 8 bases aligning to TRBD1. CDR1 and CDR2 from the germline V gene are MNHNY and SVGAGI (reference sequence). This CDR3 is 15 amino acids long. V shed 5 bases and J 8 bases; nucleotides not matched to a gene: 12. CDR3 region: CASSDNRGVIVTQYF. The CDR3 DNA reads TGTGCCAGCAGTGACAACAGGGGGGTGATCGTTACGCAGTATTTT.

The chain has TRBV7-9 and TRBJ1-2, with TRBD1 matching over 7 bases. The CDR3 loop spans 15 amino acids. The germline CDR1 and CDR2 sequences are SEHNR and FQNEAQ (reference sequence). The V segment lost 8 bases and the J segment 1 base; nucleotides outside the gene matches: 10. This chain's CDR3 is CASRGGDSLNYGYTF. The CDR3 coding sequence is TGTGCCAGCCGAGGGGGGGACAGCCTTAACTATGGCTACACCTTC.

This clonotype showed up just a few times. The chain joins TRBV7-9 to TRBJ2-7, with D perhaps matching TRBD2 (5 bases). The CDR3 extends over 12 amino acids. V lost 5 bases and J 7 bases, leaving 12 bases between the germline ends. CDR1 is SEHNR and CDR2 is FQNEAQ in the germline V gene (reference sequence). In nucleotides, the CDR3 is TGTGCCAGCAGCGGCGGGCCCGAGGAGCAGTACTTC. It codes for CASSGGPEEQYF.

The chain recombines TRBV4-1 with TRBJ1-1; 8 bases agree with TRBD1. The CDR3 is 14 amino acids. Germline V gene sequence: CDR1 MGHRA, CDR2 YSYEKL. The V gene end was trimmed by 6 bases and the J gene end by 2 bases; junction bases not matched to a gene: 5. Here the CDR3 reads CASRDQGANTEAFF. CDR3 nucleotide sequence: TGCGCCAGCAGAGATCAGGGGGCTAACACTGAAGCTTTCTTT.

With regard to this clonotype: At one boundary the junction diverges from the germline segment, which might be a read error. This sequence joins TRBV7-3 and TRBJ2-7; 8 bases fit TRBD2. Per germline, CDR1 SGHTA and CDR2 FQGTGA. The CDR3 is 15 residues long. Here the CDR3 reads CASSLSGLGPYEQYF. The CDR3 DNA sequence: TGCGCCAGCAGCTTATCGGGACTAGGACCCTACGAGCAGTACTTC.

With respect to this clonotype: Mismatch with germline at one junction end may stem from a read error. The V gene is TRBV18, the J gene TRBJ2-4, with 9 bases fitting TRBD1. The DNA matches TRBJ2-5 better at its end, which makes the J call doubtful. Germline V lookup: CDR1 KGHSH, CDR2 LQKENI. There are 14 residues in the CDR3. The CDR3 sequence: CASPPQQGAETQYF. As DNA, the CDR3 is TGTGCCAGCCCACCACAACAGGGGGCAGAGACCCAGTACTTC.

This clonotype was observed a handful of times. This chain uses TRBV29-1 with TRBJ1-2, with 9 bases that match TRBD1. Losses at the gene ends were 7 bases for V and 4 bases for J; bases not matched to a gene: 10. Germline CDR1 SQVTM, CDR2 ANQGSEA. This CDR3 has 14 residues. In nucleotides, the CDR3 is TGCAGCGCTAGATACCGGGACAGGGCCTATGGCTACACCTTC. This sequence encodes CSARYRDRAYGYTF.

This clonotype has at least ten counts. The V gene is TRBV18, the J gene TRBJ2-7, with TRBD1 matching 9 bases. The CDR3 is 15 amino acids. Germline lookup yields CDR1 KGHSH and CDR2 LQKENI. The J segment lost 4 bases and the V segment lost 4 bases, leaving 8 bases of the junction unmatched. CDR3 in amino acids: CASSLGQGTAYEQYF. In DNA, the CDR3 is TGTGCCAGCTCACTTGGACAGGGGACAGCTTACGAGCAGTACTTC.

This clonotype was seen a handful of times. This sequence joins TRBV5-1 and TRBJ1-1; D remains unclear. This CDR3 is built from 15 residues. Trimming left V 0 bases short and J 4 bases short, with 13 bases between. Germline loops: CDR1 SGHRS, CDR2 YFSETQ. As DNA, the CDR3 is TGCGCCAGCAGCTTGGAGGTTGGATCGGGCACTGAAGCTTTCTTT. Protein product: CASSLEVGSGTEAFF.

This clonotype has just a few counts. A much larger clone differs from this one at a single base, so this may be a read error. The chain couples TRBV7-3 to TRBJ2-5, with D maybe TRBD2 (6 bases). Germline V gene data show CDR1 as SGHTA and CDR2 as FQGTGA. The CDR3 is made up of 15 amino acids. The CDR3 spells CAGSLGGMGQETQYF. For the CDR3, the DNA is TGTGCCGGCAGCTTAGGCGGGATGGGGCAAGAGACCCAGTACTTC. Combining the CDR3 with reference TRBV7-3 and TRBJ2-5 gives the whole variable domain GAGVSQTPSNKVTEKGKYVELRCDPISGHTALYWYRQSLGQGPEFLIYFQGTGAADDSGLPNDRFFAVRPEGSVSTLKIQRTERGDSAVYLCAGSLGGMGQETQYFGPGTRLLVL.

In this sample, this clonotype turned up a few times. The chain's CDR3 is CASRKPGTGVEKLFF. As DNA, the CDR3 is TGTGCCAGCAGGAAACCGGGGACAGGAGTTGAAAAACTGTTTTTT. This chain connects TRBV12-3 or TRBV12-4 to TRBJ1-4; 8 bases fit TRBD1. The CDR3 has 15 amino acids. V lost 6 bases, J lost 7 bases, and 10 bases stayed unmatched.

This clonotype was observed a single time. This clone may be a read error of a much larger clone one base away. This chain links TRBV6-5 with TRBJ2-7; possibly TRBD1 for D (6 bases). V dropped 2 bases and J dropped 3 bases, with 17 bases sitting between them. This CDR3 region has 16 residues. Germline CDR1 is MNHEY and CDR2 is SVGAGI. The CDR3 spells CASSYRTKYRDYEQYF. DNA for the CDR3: TGTGCCAGCAGTTACAGGACCAAATACAGGGACTACGAGCAGTACTTC.

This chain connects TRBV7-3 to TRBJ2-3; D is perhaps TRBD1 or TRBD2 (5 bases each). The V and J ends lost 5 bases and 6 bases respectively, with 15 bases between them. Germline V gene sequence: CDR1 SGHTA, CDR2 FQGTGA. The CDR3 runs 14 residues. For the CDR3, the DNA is TGTGCCAGCAGCGCCCGGGACCTAGGGGATACGCAGTATTTT. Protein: CASSARDLGDTQYF.

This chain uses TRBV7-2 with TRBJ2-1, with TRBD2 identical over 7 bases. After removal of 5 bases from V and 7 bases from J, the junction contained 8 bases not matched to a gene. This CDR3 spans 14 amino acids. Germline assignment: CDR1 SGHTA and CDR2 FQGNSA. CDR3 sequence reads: CASSRGLPPNEQFF. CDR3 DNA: TGTGCCAGCAGCCGGGGACTACCTCCAAATGAGCAGTTCTTC.

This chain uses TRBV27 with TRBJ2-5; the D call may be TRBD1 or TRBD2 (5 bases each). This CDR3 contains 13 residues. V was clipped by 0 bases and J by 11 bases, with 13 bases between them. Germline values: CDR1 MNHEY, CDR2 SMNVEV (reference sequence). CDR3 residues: CASSLSLGVQQYF. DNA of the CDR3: TGTGCCAGCAGTTTATCCCTGGGGGTCCAACAGTACTTC.